This TCR beta chain derives from a study of blood T cell repertoires in COVID-19. Study background: Cohort 3 donors counted as recovered after two negative PCRs, clearance, or resolved symptoms. Sites in the United States, Italy and Spain provided acute and convalescent COVID-19 samples.

This CDR3 contains 15 residues. The ends were cut back, 0 bases at V and 6 bases at J, with 12 bases in the middle. Germline V gene data show CDR1 as SGHDT and CDR2 as YYEEEE. Methods used by the authors: The authors estimated nucleated cell counts from reference gene primer amplification. Method: immunoSEQ multiplex PCR; TCRdb's copy keeps in-frame clones and lacks some. V, J and clone size reflect that table, while D and trimming were determined from the DNA. The sample contains approximately 150,000 clones, around 80% of which appear only once. Cohorts were determined from participant-reported clinical history.

The sequencing input was PBMCs or T cells enriched from blood (not recorded which). This TCR was sampled from a woman aged 70-85 years in a cohort exposed to, infected with or recovered from COVID-19 (not recorded which). V usage is TRBV5-6 and J usage is TRBJ2-2; possible D gene TRBD2, 5 bases. CDR3 in DNA: TGTGCCAGCAGCTTGGAGGCAGCGGTGTCCGGGGAGCTGTTTTTT. Protein product: CASSLEAAVSGELFF.